This note documents a single T cell receptor beta chain sequence. These data come from a study of blood T cell repertoires in COVID-19. Only in-frame clones appear in the TCRdb table, and some are missing; sequencing was by immunoSEQ multiplex PCR. The profile shows 120,000 or so clones, about 80% of them singletons. CDR1 is SQVTM and CDR2 is ANQGSEA in the germline V gene. Trimming removed 7 bases at V and 2 bases at J, with 14 bases between. The CDR3 is made up of 14 amino acids. The TCR originated in a man in his fifties or sixties with active or convalescent COVID-19. The chain combines TRBV29-1 with TRBJ2-2; TRBD1 might be the D (6 bases). The material sequenced was peripheral blood. The CDR3 bases are TGCAGCGCATCCGGGACAACTAACACCGGGGAGCTGTTTTTT. Encoded protein: CSASGTTNTGELFF.